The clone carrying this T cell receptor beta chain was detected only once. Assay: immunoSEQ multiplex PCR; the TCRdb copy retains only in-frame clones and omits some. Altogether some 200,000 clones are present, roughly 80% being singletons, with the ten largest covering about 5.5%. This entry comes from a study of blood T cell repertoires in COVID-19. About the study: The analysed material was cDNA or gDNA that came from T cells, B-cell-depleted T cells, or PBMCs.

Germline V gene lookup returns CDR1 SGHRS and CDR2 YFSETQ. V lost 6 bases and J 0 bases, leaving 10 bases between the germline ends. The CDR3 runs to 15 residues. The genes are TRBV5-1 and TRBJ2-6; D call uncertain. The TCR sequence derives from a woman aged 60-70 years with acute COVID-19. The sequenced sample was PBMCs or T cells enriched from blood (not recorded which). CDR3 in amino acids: CASTKLLSGANVLTF. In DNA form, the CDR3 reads TGCGCCAGCACCAAACTGCTCTCTGGGGCCAACGTCCTGACTTTC.